The 29 T cell receptor beta chains in this list originate from one sample, sequenced in a study of blood T cell repertoires in COVID-19. Assay used: immunoSEQ multiplex PCR; TCRdb lists only in-frame clones, some missing. The data contain 220,000 or so clones, about 83% of them singletons. The sample was PBMCs or T cells enriched from blood (not recorded which). These receptors came from a woman aged 45 to 65 who had recovered from COVID-19.

This chain connects TRBV19 to TRBJ1-1; 10 bases agree with TRBD1. The V segment lost 3 bases and the J segment 6 bases; nucleotides outside the gene matches: 10. Germline V CDR1 and CDR2: LNHDA, SQIVND (reference sequence). CDR3 length: 16 amino acids. Here the CDR3 reads CASSIWTGGPTSEAFF. CDR3 coding DNA: TGTGCCAGTAGTATCTGGACAGGGGGACCTACATCTGAAGCTTTCTTT.

V gene TRBV27 combines with J gene TRBJ2-7; 10 bases are shared with TRBD2. CDR3 length: 16 amino acids. The J segment lost 4 bases and the V segment lost 3 bases, leaving 9 bases of the junction unmatched. In germline, CDR1 is MNHEY, CDR2 SMNVEV (reference sequence). CDR3 amino acids: CASSLLAGALIYEQYF. The CDR3, as DNA: TGTGCCAGCAGTTTGCTAGCGGGAGCGCTGATATACGAGCAGTACTTC.

V and J are TRBV7-4 and TRBJ1-4; D unclear. V was shortened by 5 bases and J by 7 bases, with 8 bases between the two germline ends. This CDR3 is built from 12 residues. Germline V gene sequence: CDR1 SGHVT, CDR2 SQSDAQ. CDR3 amino acids: CASSNSGEKLFF. CDR3 bases: TGTGCCAGCAGCAATTCGGGTGAAAAACTGTTTTTT.

This rearrangement joins TRBV18 to TRBJ2-2; D perhaps matches TRBD2 (6 bases). The germline V and J ends were trimmed by 0 bases and 6 bases, with 20 bases remaining between them. Per germline, CDR1 KGHSH and CDR2 LQKENI. CDR3 length: 18 amino acids. This CDR3 is CASSPPNAGPPRAGELFF. The CDR3 nucleotides read TGTGCCAGCTCACCACCGAACGCGGGACCACCTCGGGCCGGGGAGCTGTTTTTT.

This clone was seen a single time. CDR3 loop: CASSQATDNYGYTF. CDR3 DNA: TGTGCCAGCAGCCAAGCTACAGACAACTATGGCTACACCTTC. The chain joins TRBV3-1 (or the pseudogene TRBV3-2) to TRBJ1-2, with unresolved D. There are 14 residues in the CDR3. The V and J ends lost 1 base and 2 bases respectively, with 8 bases between them. Looked up from germline, CDR1 is LGHDT and CDR2 is YNNKEL (reference sequence).

This chain joins TRBV6-5 and TRBJ1-2; TRBD1 agrees at 7 bases. CDR1 and CDR2 from the germline V gene are MNHEY and SVGAGI. The V gene end was trimmed by 2 bases and the J gene end by 6 bases; junction bases not matched to a gene: 3. The CDR3 is 13 residues long. CDR3 in DNA: TGTGCCAGCAGTTACCGGGACAGTAATGGCTACACCTTC. It codes for CASSYRDSNGYTF.

J is TRBJ2-3 and V is TRBV11-2; D remains ambiguous. The V gene lost 1 base and the J gene lost 5 bases, with 13 bases spanning the gap. Germline V gene sequence: CDR1 SGHAT, CDR2 FQNNGV. This CDR3 is 15 amino acids long. The CDR3 sequence: CASSLGPTLGDTQYF. The CDR3 DNA is TGTGCCAGCAGCTTAGGCCCCACCCTAGGAGATACGCAGTATTTT. The whole variable domain, remainder taken from reference TRBV11-2 and TRBJ2-3, is EAGVAQSPRYKIIEKRQSVAFWCNPISGHATLYWYQQILGQGPKLLIQFQNNGVVDDSQLPKDRFSAERLKGVDSTLKIQPAKLEDSAVYLCASSLGPTLGDTQYFGPGTRLTVL.

The chain combines TRBV5-4 with TRBJ1-6, with 7 bases matching TRBD1. CDR1 SGHNT and CDR2 YYREEE come from the germline V gene (reference sequence). The CDR3 sequence is 17 residues long. The V gene end was trimmed by 5 bases and the J gene end by 0 bases; junction bases not matched to a gene: 8. CDR3 region: CASSYGGGSSYNSPLHF. For the CDR3, the DNA is TGTGCCAGCAGTTACGGAGGGGGCAGCTCCTATAATTCACCCCTCCACTTT.

V usage is TRBV30 and J usage is TRBJ1-3; TRBD1 aligns across 8 bases. V was clipped by 2 bases and J by 1 base; unmatched bases: 7. From germline, CDR1 is GTSNPN and CDR2 SVGIG (reference sequence). The CDR3 covers 16 residues. CDR3 nucleotide sequence: TGTGCCTGGAGTAGGCAGGGGGCTTCGTCTGGAAACACCATATATTTT. It codes for CAWSRQGASSGNTIYF.

The V gene is TRBV3-1 (or the pseudogene TRBV3-2), the J gene TRBJ2-1; 9 nucleotides line up with TRBD2. CDR1 and CDR2 (germline): LGHDT, YNNKEL (reference sequence). Trimming cost V 2 bases and J 8 bases; bases outside gene matches: 4. The CDR3 covers 14 residues. CDR3 region: CASSQRLAVHEQFF. As DNA, the CDR3 is TGTGCCAGCAGCCAACGACTAGCGGTCCATGAGCAGTTCTTC.

The V and J genes are TRBV5-5 and TRBJ1-5, with D unresolved. V lost 4 bases and J lost 11, with 25 bases in between. In germline, CDR1 is SGHKS, CDR2 YYEKEE (reference sequence). CDR3 length: 16 amino acids. The CDR3 sequence is CASSRGVGMATEAQHF. In DNA form, the CDR3 reads TGTGCCAGCAGCCGCGGAGTGGGGATGGCCACGGAGGCCCAGCATTTT.

This chain links TRBV23-1 with TRBJ2-1, with D perhaps matching TRBD2 (6 bases). TRBV23-1 is treated as an ORF (open reading frame) with a function not yet certain. V was pared by 10 bases and J by 5 bases, with 12 bases between. CDR3 size: 12 residues. The CDR3 nucleotides are TGCGCCAACACCGGGAGAGACAATGAGCAGTTCTTC. Its translation: CANTGRDNEQFF.

This chain joins TRBV4-2 and TRBJ2-3; weak D call: TRBD1 (6 bases). There are 15 residues in the CDR3. V was shortened by 4 bases and J by 3 bases, with 14 bases between the two germline ends. The V gene's germline CDR1 is LGHNA and CDR2 YNFKEQ. The CDR3 DNA reads as TGTGCCAGCAGCCCTACTCAGGGGTATACAGATACGCAGTATTTT. It yields the protein CASSPTQGYTDTQYF.

CDR3 nucleotides: TGCGCCAGCAGCCAATGGTCAGGGTTGCGTGGCTACACCTTC. Translated, it gives CASSQWSGLRGYTF. The chain is built from TRBV4-1 and TRBJ1-2; D is possibly TRBD1 (5 bases). The germline V and J ends were trimmed by 2 bases and 7 bases, with 14 bases remaining between them. The CDR3 covers 14 residues. Germline V gene lookup returns CDR1 MGHRA and CDR2 YSYEKL.

The chain joins TRBV2 to TRBJ2-3; D is perhaps TRBD2 (7 bases). Germline CDR1 is SNHLY and CDR2 is FYNNEI. The V end was cut by 3 bases, the J end by 1 base, with 20 bases between. The CDR3 length is 18 residues. The CDR3 DNA reads TGTGCCAGCAGTGATGAGGGGGGGGGATCACCTGGCACAGATACGCAGTATTTT. Translating it yields CASSDEGGGSPGTDTQYF.

The J gene is TRBJ1-2, the V gene TRBV7-9, with D perhaps matching TRBD1 (6 bases). V lost 4 bases, J lost 4 bases, and 13 bases lay in between. There are 14 residues in the CDR3. The germline CDR1 and CDR2 sequences are SEHNR and FQNEAQ (reference sequence). The CDR3 reads CASSSTDRPYGYTF. CDR3 bases: TGTGCCAGCAGCTCTACCGACAGGCCCTATGGCTACACCTTC. The whole variable domain, remainder taken from reference TRBV7-9 and TRBJ1-2, is DTGVSQNPRHKITKRGQNVTFRCDPISEHNRLYWYRQTLGQGPEFLTYFQNEAQLEKSRLLSDRFSAERPKGSFSTLEIQRTEQGDSAMYLCASSSTDRPYGYTFGSGTRLTVV.

The rearrangement links TRBV2 to TRBJ1-2; D gene uncertain. The CDR3 spans 12 residues. V shed 8 bases and J shed 1 base, with 8 bases lying between them. The germline V gene has CDR1 SNHLY and CDR2 FYNNEI. CDR3 nucleotide sequence: TGTGCCAGCCGGGGTTATAACTATGGCTACACCTTC. Amino acid sequence: CASRGYNYGYTF.

This rearrangement joins TRBV18 to TRBJ1-2, with D unresolved. The CDR3 length is 14 residues. V lost 3 bases to trimming and J lost 1 base, with 9 bases between them. Germline V gene lookup returns CDR1 KGHSH and CDR2 LQKENI. CDR3 sequence (DNA): TGTGCCAGCTCACCCCTGGAGAATAACTATGGCTACACCTTC. Protein sequence: CASSPLENNYGYTF.

This clone is a singleton in its sample. The rearrangement links TRBV21-1 to TRBJ2-7; the listed D gene, TRBD2, was not tested against the DNA. TRBV21-1 corresponds to a pseudogene. The CDR3 extends over 17 amino acids. In nucleotides, the CDR3 is TGTGCCAGCAGCTCACGGGAGGCGGGGGGGCCCTCCTACGAGCAGTACTTC. Translated: CASSSREAGGPSYEQYF.

The chain carries TRBV6-1 and TRBJ1-1; maybe TRBD1 (5 bases). V lost 9 bases and J lost 8, with 16 bases in between. The CDR3 length is 12 residues. From germline, CDR1 is MNHNS and CDR2 SASEGT. The CDR3 DNA follows: TGTGCCAGTTTAGTCCACGGGGGAGAAGCTTTCTTT. Translating gives CASLVHGGEAFF.

The chain combines TRBV24-1 with TRBJ2-3, with 10 bases matching TRBD2. The J segment lost 0 bases and the V segment lost 2 bases, leaving 1 base of the junction unmatched. The CDR3 is 16 residues long. Germline assignment: CDR1 KGHDR and CDR2 SFDVKD. The CDR3 DNA sequence: TGTGCCACCAGTGATTCACTAGCGGGAAGCACAGATACGCAGTATTTT. This translates into CATSDSLAGSTDTQYF.

This clone was seen once. The chain uses TRBV29-1 and TRBJ2-7; 8 bases fit TRBD1. The CDR3 runs 15 residues. The germline V gene has CDR1 SQVTM and CDR2 ANQGSEA. With 4 bases clipped from V and 4 bases from J, the junction kept 12 bases outside the gene matches. The CDR3 region has the DNA TGCAGCGTTGTACTATTAAGGACAGGGCCGTACGAGCAGTACTTC. This codes for CSVVLLRTGPYEQYF.

The rearrangement links TRBV19 to TRBJ1-2, with TRBD1 as a possible D gene (6 bases). V dropped 0 bases and J dropped 4 bases, with 18 bases sitting between them. The CDR3 spans 17 residues. Per the germline V gene, CDR1 is LNHDA and CDR2 is SQIVND (reference sequence). CDR3 amino acids: CASSIEGARSLAYGYTF. CDR3 DNA sequence: TGTGCCAGTAGTATAGAGGGGGCGCGGAGCCTAGCCTATGGCTACACCTTC. The full variable domain, its missing parts supplied by reference TRBV19 and TRBJ1-2, is DGGITQSPKYLFRKEGQNVTLSCEQNLNHDAMYWYRQDPGQGLRLIYYSQIVNDFQKGDIAEGYSVSREKKESFPLTVTSAQKNPTAFYLCASSIEGARSLAYGYTFGSGTRLTVV.

The chain joins TRBV9 to TRBJ1-1; perhaps TRBD1 as D (5 bases). The germline CDR1 and CDR2 sequences are SGDLS and YYNGEE. V shed 0 bases and J shed 3 bases, with 9 bases lying between them. The CDR3 totals 14 residues. CDR3: CASSVGGGDTEAFF. CDR3 coding DNA: TGTGCCAGCAGCGTAGGAGGAGGGGACACTGAAGCTTTCTTT. Supplemented by reference TRBV9 and TRBJ1-1, the full variable domain reads DSGVTQTPKHLITATGQRVTLRCSPRSGDLSVYWYQQSLDQGLQFLIQYYNGEERAKGNILERFSAQQFPDLHSELNLSSLELGDSALYFCASSVGGGDTEAFFGQGTRLTVV.

V is TRBV11-2 and J is TRBJ2-3, with D hard to call. CDR1 and CDR2 (germline): SGHAT, FQNNGV. V lost 6 bases, J lost 5 bases, and 15 bases lay in between. This CDR3 comprises 14 residues. CDR3: CASSLDGLGDTQYF. The CDR3 coding sequence is TGTGCCAGCAGTCTTGACGGGTTGGGAGATACGCAGTATTTT.

This clone was recorded once. The J gene is TRBJ1-5, the V gene TRBV4-3, with TRBD1 matching 8 bases. The CDR3 totals 14 residues. Germline V gene data show CDR1 as LGHNA and CDR2 as YSLEER. Trimming cost V 4 bases and J 7 bases; bases outside gene matches: 6. The CDR3 spells CASSRTGGGQPQHF. As DNA, the CDR3 is TGCGCCAGCAGCCGAACAGGGGGTGGACAGCCCCAGCATTTT.

The chain recombines TRBV7-9 with TRBJ2-2; weak D call: TRBD1 (5 bases). Trimming stripped 1 base from V and 5 bases from J, with 8 bases between. The CDR3 covers 14 residues. Germline loops: CDR1 SEHNR, CDR2 FQNEAQ (reference sequence). The CDR3 loop is CASSLGSGTGELFF. The DNA for the CDR3 is TGTGCCAGCAGCTTAGGATCAGGGACCGGGGAGCTGTTTTTT.

This rearrangement joins TRBV18 to TRBJ1-3, with D unclear. The length of the CDR3 is 14 residues. V was pared by 6 bases and J by 0 bases, with 9 bases between. Germline CDR1 KGHSH, CDR2 LQKENI. The CDR3 sequence: CASSPDYSGNTIYF. In DNA, the CDR3 is TGTGCCAGCTCTCCGGACTACTCTGGAAACACCATATATTTT.

The chain carries TRBV5-4 and TRBJ1-2; 8 bases map to TRBD1. This CDR3 spans 13 amino acids. CDR1 is SGHNT, CDR2 YYREEE, per germline (reference sequence). The V gene end was trimmed by 1 base and the J gene end by 7 bases; junction bases not matched to a gene: 3. The CDR3 DNA follows: TGTGCCAGCAGCTTGTGGACAGGGATTGGCTACACCTTC. This codes for CASSLWTGIGYTF.